Shown below are 19 T cell receptor beta chains from a single sample sequenced in a study of OX40 agonist ivuxolimab in advanced cancers. Here immunoSEQ multiplex PCR was the method, and the copy in TCRdb shows in-frame clones only, minus some. The top ten clones hold about 8% of a sample with 70,000 to 90,000 clones, 70% to 90% of them seen once. Sequences were derived from CD4+ or CD8+ T cells sorted from blood, sampled in a trial of the OX40 agonist ivuxolimab. The source is an adult with an advanced solid tumor such as melanoma, head and neck, liver or kidney cancer.

The rearrangement links TRBV6-5 to TRBJ2-5; D gene uncertain. The CDR3 has 12 residues. The V end was cut by 5 bases, the J end by 5 bases, with 9 bases between. In germline, CDR1 is MNHEY, CDR2 SVGAGI. CDR3 loop: CASSRKGETQYF. The CDR3 DNA reads TGTGCCAGCAGTCGCAAGGGCGAGACCCAGTACTTC.

This rearrangement joins TRBV6-9 to TRBJ1-6; a possible D gene is TRBD1 (5 bases). Germline values: CDR1 MNHGY, CDR2 SVAAGI. Between the trimmed V and J ends, which lost 3 bases and 7 bases, there was a span of 10 bases. The CDR3 is 14 residues long. As DNA, the CDR3 is TGTGCCAGCAGTTACTCAGGGCCCAATTCACCCCTCCACTTT. Translated, it gives CASSYSGPNSPLHF.

The CDR3 region is CASRIGGSGYEQYF. The CDR3 DNA reads as TGTGCCAGCAGGATAGGGGGCTCGGGCTACGAGCAGTACTTC. The chain uses TRBV7-9 and TRBJ2-7, with TRBD1 identical over 7 bases. This CDR3 comprises 14 residues. V shed 6 bases and J 3 bases; nucleotides not matched to a gene: 8. Germline V gene sequence: CDR1 SEHNR, CDR2 FQNEAQ (reference sequence).

This chain links TRBV9 with TRBJ2-3; a weak D match, TRBD1 (5 bases). The CDR3 sequence is 15 residues long. Trimming cost V 3 bases and J 0 bases, with 11 bases left between them. CDR1 SGDLS and CDR2 YYNGEE come from the germline V gene. The CDR3 DNA reads TGTGCCAGCAGCGGGACATATCTTAGCACAGATACGCAGTATTTT. Translation: CASSGTYLSTDTQYF.

This rearrangement joins TRBV21-1 to TRBJ1-2. TRBV21-1 is recorded as a pseudogene. This CDR3 is 15 amino acids long. This CDR3 reads CASSKSPGGDYGYTF. Here the CDR3 DNA reads TGTGCCAGCAGCAAATCTCCAGGGGGGGACTATGGCTACACCTTC.

This chain links TRBV10-3 with TRBJ1-1, with TRBD1 matching over 8 bases. Germline CDR1 ENHRY, CDR2 SYGVKD. This CDR3 spans 14 amino acids. J lost 3 bases, V lost 4 bases, and 4 bases had no gene match. The DNA of the CDR3 is TGTGCCATCAGTGGGACAGGGAGGGACACTGAAGCTTTCTTT. Translation: CAISGTGRDTEAFF.

The CDR3 loop reads CASSSPGGEQYF. The CDR3 nucleotides are TGTGCCAGCTCTTCCCCGGGGGGCGAGCAGTACTTC. The chain employs TRBV18 and TRBJ2-7, with 7 nucleotides matching TRBD2. Trimming at V came to 6 bases and at J to 6 bases, leaving 5 bases not matched to a gene. The CDR3 is 12 amino acids. Germline V lookup: CDR1 KGHSH, CDR2 LQKENI.

The rearrangement joins TRBV28 to TRBJ1-2; TRBD1 might be the D (6 bases). Germline CDR1 is MDHEN and CDR2 is SYDVKM. Trimming left V 7 bases short and J 5 bases short, with 20 bases between. CDR3 length: 15 residues. The CDR3 loop reads CASNLRGRGGYGYTF. The CDR3 DNA is TGTGCCAGCAATCTACGAGGACGAGGGGGATATGGCTACACCTTC.

The J gene is TRBJ1-5, the V gene TRBV7-9; 9 nucleotides agree with TRBD1. V lost 4 bases and J lost 3; bases outside the gene matches: 10. Per germline, CDR1 SEHNR and CDR2 FQNEAQ (reference sequence). The CDR3 is made up of 17 amino acids. The CDR3: CASSSRGGQGPNQPQHF. As DNA, the CDR3 is TGTGCCAGCAGCTCAAGGGGCGGACAGGGGCCCAATCAGCCCCAGCATTTT.

The rearrangement joins TRBV30 to TRBJ2-7; D is unclear. CDR3 length equals 11 residues. V lost 4 bases and J 5 bases, leaving 9 bases between the germline ends. Germline CDR1 reads GTSNPN; CDR2 reads SVGIG (reference sequence). The DNA of the CDR3 is TGTGCCTGGAATGGGCTGGACGAGCAGTACTTC. Translation: CAWNGLDEQYF. The full variable domain, in which reference TRBV30 and TRBJ2-7 provide the parts outside the CDR3, is SQTIHQWPATLVQPVGSPLSLECTVEGTSNPNLYWYRQAAGRGLQLLFYSVGIGQISSEVPQNLSASRPQDRQFILSSKKLLLSDSGFYLCAWNGLDEQYFGPGTRLTVT.

The chain carries TRBV7-2 and TRBJ2-1, with D perhaps given as TRBD1 or TRBD2 (5 bases each). Per the germline V gene, CDR1 is SGHTA and CDR2 is FQGNSA. The V gene lost 2 bases and the J gene lost 5 bases, with 13 bases spanning the gap. The CDR3 spans 15 residues. The CDR3 DNA follows: TGTGCCAGCAGCTTAAGCCCTCGGGGCAACAATGAGCAGTTCTTC. Translation: CASSLSPRGNNEQFF.

The chain couples TRBV29-1 to TRBJ1-5; TRBD1 is a possible D gene (5 bases). V was cut by 4 bases and J by 6 bases, with 13 bases left in between. This CDR3 has 13 residues. Germline CDR1 reads SQVTM; CDR2 reads ANQGSEA. The DNA of the CDR3 is TGCAGCGTTGTCAGGGCCCGGGGTCAGCCCCAGCATTTT. Translating it yields CSVVRARGQPQHF.

V gene TRBV5-6 combines with J gene TRBJ2-7; D is perhaps TRBD1 or TRBD2 (5 bases each). This CDR3 has 14 residues. CDR1 SGHDT and CDR2 YYEEEE come from the germline V gene. V was trimmed by 4 bases and J by 7 bases, leaving 18 bases between them. CDR3 region: CASSGPGRVQEQYF. Written as DNA, the CDR3 is TGTGCCAGCAGCGGGCCGGGACGGGTACAGGAGCAGTACTTC. The full variable domain, in which reference TRBV5-6 and TRBJ2-7 provide the parts outside the CDR3, is DAGVTQSPTHLIKTRGQQVTLRCSPKSGHDTVSWYQQALGQGPQFIFQYYEEEERQRGNFPDRFSGHQFPNYSSELNVNALLLGDSALYLCASSGPGRVQEQYFGPGTRLTVT.

CDR3 in amino acids: CASSLAGQGSHEQYF. The CDR3 DNA is TGTGCCAGCAGCTTAGCGGGACAGGGTTCCCACGAGCAGTACTTC. The chain uses TRBV7-8 and TRBJ2-7; TRBD1 matches at 9 bases. Germline V gives CDR1 SGHVS, CDR2 FQNEAQ. This CDR3 contains 15 residues. Trimming at V came to 0 bases and at J to 5 bases, leaving 5 bases not matched to a gene. The full variable domain, its missing parts supplied by reference TRBV7-8 and TRBJ2-7, is GAGVSQSPRYKVAKRGQDVALRCDPISGHVSLFWYQQALGQGPEFLTYFQNEAQLDKSGLPSDRFFAERPEGSVSTLKIQRTQQEDSAVYLCASSLAGQGSHEQYFGPGTRLTVT.

This clone occurred a few times. J is TRBJ1-4 and V is TRBV27, with 7 bases that match TRBD1. Germline V CDR1 and CDR2: MNHEY, SMNVEV (reference sequence). J was trimmed by 3 bases and V by 5 bases; bases with no gene match: 12. This CDR3 has 17 amino acids. The CDR3: CASSPRGQFLANEKLFF. For the CDR3, the DNA is TGTGCCAGCAGTCCGCGGGGACAGTTCCTTGCTAATGAAAAACTGTTTTTT.

The chain recombines TRBV5-1 with TRBJ2-2; a possible D gene is TRBD1 (7 bases). Germline V CDR1 and CDR2: SGHRS, YFSETQ. Trimming took off 0 bases at V and 7 bases at J, with 10 bases between the two ends. The CDR3 runs 14 residues. DNA for the CDR3: TGCGCCAGCAGCTTGGGACAGGGAGGCGGGGAGCTGTTTTTT. It translates to CASSLGQGGGELFF.

This chain connects TRBV12-5 to TRBJ2-3; 7 positions match TRBD1. Germline CDR1 is LGHNT and CDR2 is FRNRAP. With V trimmed by 1 base and J by 6 bases, 1 base remained unmatched. The CDR3 has 13 residues. DNA of the CDR3: TGTGCTAGTGGTTTGGCACAGGGGGATACGCAGTATTTT. This gives the protein CASGLAQGDTQYF. Looking up the rest from reference TRBV12-5 and TRBJ2-3 gives the full variable domain: DARVTQTPRHKVTEMGQEVTMRCQPILGHNTVFWYRQTMMQGLELLAYFRNRAPLDDSGMPKDRFSAEMPDATLATLKIQPSEPRDSAVYFCASGLAQGDTQYFGPGTRLTVL.

The V call is TRBV5-4, the J call TRBJ1-2, with a tentative D call TRBD1 (6 bases). CDR3 length: 14 residues. Trimming left V 3 bases short and J 0 bases short, with 9 bases between. The germline gives CDR1 SGHNT, CDR2 YYREEE (reference sequence). The CDR3 spells CASSSGQTNYGYTF. In nucleotides, the CDR3 is TGTGCCAGCAGCTCTGGACAGACTAACTATGGCTACACCTTC.

This sequence joins TRBV4-3 and TRBJ2-2, with 10 bases aligning to TRBD1. CDR3 length: 16 amino acids. The ends lost 0 bases at V and 10 bases at J; junction bases unmatched: 8. Germline V CDR1 and CDR2: LGHNA, YSLEER. The CDR3 spells CASSQDRQGAWSELFF. Here the CDR3 DNA reads TGCGCCAGCAGCCAAGATAGACAGGGGGCTTGGTCGGAGCTGTTTTTT.